A selection of T cell receptor beta chains follows, all from one sample in a study of T-cell memory formation after mild COVID-19. TCRdb processed the 5' RACE reads anew with MiXCR; each CDR3 protein has one entry. The sample holds more than 150,000 distinct CDR3 sequences, 20% to 25% seen once. Sequenced material: PBMCs or a T cell subset sorted from them (not recorded which). These receptors were taken from an adult woman who had mild COVID-19 (a few samples of this study predate the infection). Cell type and time point are not known. Each CDR3 is given with its conserved first and last residue. The order of the fields is clone size, D gene, V gene, J gene, CDR3 protein, CDR3 DNA. D genes are given only for firm matches. The size entry is marked missing in some rows and otherwise reads once, few, many or a size class.

size: -; D: -; V: TRBV3-1; J: TRBJ1-2; CDR3: CASSQDGQTTYGYTF; DNA: TGTGCCAGCAGCCAAGACGGCCAGACAACCTATGGCTACACCTTC
size: few; D: -; V: TRBV7-9; J: TRBJ2-1; CDR3: CASSPLVSPEYNEQFF; DNA: TGTGCCAGCAGCCCCTTGGTGTCACCGGAATACAATGAGCAGTTCTTC
size: -; D: TRBD1; V: TRBV24-1; J: TRBJ1-2; CDR3: CATSEPRQGRKGYTF; DNA: TGTGCCACCAGTGAACCTCGACAGGGGAGGAAGGGCTACACCTTC
size: few; D: TRBD2; V: TRBV12-3/TRBV12-4; J: TRBJ2-7; CDR3: CASSTLAGVGDEQYF; DNA: TGTGCCAGCAGTACGTTAGCGGGAGTAGGGGACGAGCAGTACTTC
size: -; D: -; V: TRBV6-5; J: TRBJ2-7; CDR3: CASSSTRLSSYEQYF; DNA: TGTGCCAGCAGCTCTACCCGACTGAGCTCCTACGAGCAGTACTTC
size: few; D: -; V: TRBV4-1; J: TRBJ2-7; CDR3: CASSQWDGHSYEQYF; DNA: TGCGCCAGCAGCCAATGGGACGGGCACTCCTACGAGCAGTACTTC
size: few; D: TRBD1; V: TRBV29-1; J: TRBJ2-5; CDR3: CSVDRGGQETQYF; DNA: TGCAGCGTAGACAGGGGTGGTCAAGAGACCCAGTACTTC
size: -; D: TRBD1; V: TRBV7-9; J: TRBJ2-7; CDR3: CASSASSGGSYEQYF; DNA: TGTGCCAGCAGCGCCTCTTCAGGGGGCTCCTACGAGCAGTACTTC
size: -; D: -; V: TRBV14; J: TRBJ2-1; CDR3: CASSQLYEQFF; DNA: TGTGCCAGCAGCCAACTATATGAGCAGTTCTTC
size: -; D: -; V: TRBV5-1; J: TRBJ2-1; CDR3: CASSLHGNEQFF; DNA: TGCGCCAGCAGCCTCCATGGGAATGAGCAGTTCTTC
size: -; D: -; V: TRBV5-6; J: TRBJ2-3; CDR3: CASSWDGGTDTQYF; DNA: TGTGCCAGCAGCTGGGACGGAGGTACAGATACGCAGTATTTT
size: -; D: TRBD2; V: TRBV2; J: TRBJ2-3; CDR3: CASSEGGAGGTDTQYF; DNA: TGTGCCAGCAGTGAAGGAGGAGCGGGGGGCACAGATACGCAGTATTTT
size: few; D: TRBD2; V: TRBV7-8; J: TRBJ2-1; CDR3: CASTRLAGGVDEQFF; DNA: TGTGCCAGCACGCGACTAGCGGGGGGTGTGGATGAGCAGTTCTTC
size: -; D: -; V: TRBV4-3; J: TRBJ1-3; CDR3: CASSQDLRASGNTIYF; DNA: TGCGCCAGCAGCCAAGATTTGAGGGCCTCTGGAAACACCATATATTTT
size: -; D: TRBD2; V: TRBV19; J: TRBJ2-5; CDR3: CASSGEFGRETQYF; DNA: TGTGCCTCTAGCGGGGAATTTGGGAGGGAGACCCAGTACTTC
size: -; D: -; V: TRBV7-2; J: TRBJ2-7; CDR3: CASSLWGKYEQYF; DNA: TGTGCCAGCAGCTTATGGGGCAAGTACGAGCAGTACTTC
size: -; D: TRBD2; V: TRBV4-2; J: TRBJ2-7; CDR3: CASSQDAEREVDEQYF; DNA: TGTGCCAGCAGCCAAGACGCAGAGCGGGAGGTCGACGAGCAGTACTTC
size: few; D: -; V: TRBV10-3; J: TRBJ2-3; CDR3: CAISESATVTDTQYF; DNA: TGTGCCATCAGTGAGTCGGCAACCGTAACAGATACGCAGTATTTT
size: many; D: TRBD1; V: TRBV24-1; J: TRBJ2-1; CDR3: CATSDSGTGYNEQFF; DNA: TGTGCCACCAGTGATTCCGGGACAGGGTATAATGAGCAGTTCTTC
size: few; D: -; V: TRBV9; J: TRBJ2-3; CDR3: CASSVGGGAASTDTQYF; DNA: TGTGCCAGCAGCGTAGGTGGCGGGGCTGCTAGCACAGATACGCAGTATTTT
size: few; D: -; V: TRBV7-8; J: TRBJ2-7; CDR3: CASSGFDSAPVYEQYF; DNA: TGTGCCAGCAGCGGATTTGACAGCGCCCCTGTCTACGAGCAGTACTTC
size: few; D: TRBD1; V: TRBV12-3/TRBV12-4; J: TRBJ2-1; CDR3: CASSFGQGARNEQFF; DNA: TGTGCCAGCAGTTTCGGACAGGGGGCGAGGAATGAGCAGTTCTTC
size: few; D: -; V: TRBV6-2/TRBV6-3; J: TRBJ1-1; CDR3: CASSYSRSTEAFF; DNA: TGTGCCAGCAGTTACTCTCGGTCGACTGAAGCTTTCTTT
size: -; D: TRBD2; V: TRBV30; J: TRBJ2-7; CDR3: CAWSRPGLVSEQYF; DNA: TGTGCCTGGAGTAGACCGGGACTAGTATCCGAGCAGTACTTC
size: -; D: -; V: TRBV7-6; J: TRBJ2-1; CDR3: CASSSRQGNDEQFF; DNA: TGTGCCAGCAGCTCGAGGCAGGGGAACGATGAGCAGTTCTTC
size: many; D: TRBD1; V: TRBV12-3/TRBV12-4; J: TRBJ2-7; CDR3: CASSFGTGGEQYF; DNA: TGTGCCAGCAGTTTCGGGACAGGCGGGGAGCAGTACTTC
size: -; D: -; V: TRBV7-9; J: TRBJ1-1; CDR3: CASRLVAGSFTEAFF; DNA: TGTGCCAGCAGATTAGTTGCAGGTAGTTTCACTGAAGCTTTCTTT
size: once; D: -; V: TRBV11-2; J: TRBJ2-7; CDR3: CASSPPLDEQYF; DNA: TGTGCCAGCAGCCCACCTCTTGACGAGCAGTACTTC
size: -; D: TRBD1; V: TRBV13; J: TRBJ1-1; CDR3: CASSSRQGEAFF; DNA: TGTGCCAGCAGCTCGCGACAGGGTGAAGCTTTCTTT
size: few; D: TRBD2; V: TRBV20-1; J: TRBJ2-3; CDR3: CSAERRGGTDTQYF; DNA: TGCAGTGCAGAAAGGCGGGGGGGCACAGATACGCAGTATTTT
size: -; D: TRBD2; V: TRBV2; J: TRBJ2-5; CDR3: CAFAGTSGNPKETQYF; DNA: TGTGCCTTTGCCGGGACTAGCGGTAATCCCAAAGAGACCCAGTACTTC
size: -; D: -; V: TRBV11-3; J: TRBJ2-5; CDR3: CASSSLRDWLDPQETQYF; DNA: TGTGCCAGCAGCTCCTTAAGGGATTGGTTAGACCCCCAAGAGACCCAGTACTTC
size: -; D: -; V: TRBV19; J: TRBJ1-1; CDR3: CASSWKILGTEAFF; DNA: TGTGCCAGTAGCTGGAAAATCTTGGGCACTGAAGCTTTCTTT